The subject of this entry is one T cell receptor (beta chain). Its specificity is not known. The data are from a study of cytomegalovirus exposure and HLA in healthy donors. Study results and limitations: Later on, a genetic analysis was performed. It linked a missense variant in DCLRE1C with V- and J-gene trimming of TCR beta. Through in vitro validation, a few CMV-associated chains were shown to be specific for CMV antigens. The study reported that TCR beta sequences accurately predicted HLA-A and HLA-B alleles in most subjects.

V shed 0 bases and J 6 bases; nucleotides not matched to a gene: 9. Germline V lookup: CDR1 LGHNA, CDR2 YNFKEQ. The CDR3 spans 16 residues. 13 Jbeta primers and 60 Vbeta primers were used for the PCR. Clones were read by immunoSEQ multiplex PCR, and TCRdb kept only the in-frame ones, dropping some. The data contain about 170,000 clones, just under 80% of them singletons. This TCR was sampled from a woman aged 45-65 years in good health and CMV-seropositive. This sequence joins TRBV4-2 and TRBJ2-3, with 7 bases lining up with TRBD2. The source material was PBMCs. CDR3 amino acids: CASSQEASGTLDTQYF. The CDR3 DNA follows: TGTGCCAGCAGCCAAGAGGCTAGCGGTACGTTGGATACGCAGTATTTT.